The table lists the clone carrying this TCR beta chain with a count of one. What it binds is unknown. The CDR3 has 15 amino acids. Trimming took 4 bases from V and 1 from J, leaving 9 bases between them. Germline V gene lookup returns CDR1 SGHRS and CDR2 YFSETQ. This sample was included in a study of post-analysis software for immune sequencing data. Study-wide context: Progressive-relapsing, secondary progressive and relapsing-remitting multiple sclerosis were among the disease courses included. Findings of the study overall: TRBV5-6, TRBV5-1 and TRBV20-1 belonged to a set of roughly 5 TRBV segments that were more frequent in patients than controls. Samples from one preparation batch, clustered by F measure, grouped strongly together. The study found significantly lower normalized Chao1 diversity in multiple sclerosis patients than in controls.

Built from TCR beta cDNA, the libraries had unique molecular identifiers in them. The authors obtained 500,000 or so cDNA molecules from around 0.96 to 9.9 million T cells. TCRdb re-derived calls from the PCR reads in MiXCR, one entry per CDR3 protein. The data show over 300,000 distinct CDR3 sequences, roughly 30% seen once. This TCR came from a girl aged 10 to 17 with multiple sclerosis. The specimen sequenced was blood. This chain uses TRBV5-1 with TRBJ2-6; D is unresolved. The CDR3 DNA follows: TGCGCCAGCAGCCTCATGGAGTCTGGGGCCAACGTCCTGACTTTC. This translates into CASSLMESGANVLTF. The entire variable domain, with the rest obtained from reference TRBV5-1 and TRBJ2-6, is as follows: KAGVTQTPRYLIKTRGQQVTLSCSPISGHRSVSWYQQTPGQGLQFLFEYFSETQRNKGNFPGRFSGRQFSNSRSEMNVSTLELGDSALYLCASSLMESGANVLTFGAGSRLTVL.